This T cell receptor beta chain was sequenced for a study of blood T cells in healthy people across ages. CDR3 length: 14 amino acids. Germline V gene lookup returns CDR1 SGDLS and CDR2 YYNGEE. Primers used in a second PCR of about 7 to 12 cycles were a sample-barcoded 5' primer and a J-beta primer mix. TCRdb redid the calling of the 5' RACE reads with MiXCR, one entry per CDR3 protein. Of just over 1 million distinct CDR3 sequences listed, 40% to 50% are singletons. Regarding this clonotype: The target antigen is unknown.

General study results and limits: Age brought a roughly linear fall in TCR beta diversity measured per million T cells.

Caucasian individuals from Russia who were healthy and aged roughly 6 to 100 acted as donors. Each of the donors had around 10 milliliters of peripheral blood drawn into EDTA-treated Vacutainer tubes. The authors isolated at least 6.5 million PBMCs per sample. This receptor was taken from a woman aged 55 to 70 in good health. The J gene is TRBJ2-4, the V gene TRBV9; D is possibly TRBD1 or TRBD2 (5 bases each). The J call may be mistaken, given a closer DNA end match to TRBJ2-7. Input material: blood. CDR3 DNA sequence: TGTGCCAGCAGCCCGGGACCCACATGGGACGAGCAGTACTTC. Translation: CASSPGPTWDEQYF.